Given below is one T cell receptor (beta chain) in context. Researchers used two-round multiplex PCR to amplify TCR beta CDR3 starting from genomic DNA. Round one of PCR was performed, and it used primers specific to each TRBV and TRBJ gene. TCRdb processed the multiplex PCR reads anew with MiXCR; each CDR3 protein has one entry. Here the sample spans approximately 23,000 distinct CDR3 sequences, about 37% being singletons. The data stem from a study of prognosis after radiotherapy for stage I lung cancer. This CDR3 is 16 amino acids long. V lost 0 bases and J lost 3, with 18 bases in between. Per the germline V gene, CDR1 is SQVTM and CDR2 is ANQGSEA.

The chain employs TRBV29-1 and TRBJ2-7; D gene unclear. This receptor was obtained from a donor of 50 years or more with non-small cell lung cancer. The source material was PBMCs, sampled before or after stereotactic body radiation therapy (not recorded which). The CDR3 spells CSVEDPPENRRYEQYF. The CDR3 nucleotides read TGCAGCGTTGAAGACCCGCCGGAAAATCGCCGCTACGAGCAGTACTTC.